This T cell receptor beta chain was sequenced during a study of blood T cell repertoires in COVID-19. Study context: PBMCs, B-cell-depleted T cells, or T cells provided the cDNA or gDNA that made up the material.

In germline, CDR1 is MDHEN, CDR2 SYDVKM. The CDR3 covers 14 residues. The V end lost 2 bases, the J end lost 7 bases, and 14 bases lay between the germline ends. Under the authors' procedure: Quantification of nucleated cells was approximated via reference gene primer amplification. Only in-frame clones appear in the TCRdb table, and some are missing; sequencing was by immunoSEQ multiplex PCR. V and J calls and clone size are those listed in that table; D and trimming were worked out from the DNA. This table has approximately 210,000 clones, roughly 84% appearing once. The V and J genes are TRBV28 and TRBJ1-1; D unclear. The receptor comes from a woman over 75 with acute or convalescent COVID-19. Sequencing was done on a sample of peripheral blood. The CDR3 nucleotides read TGTGCCAGCAGTTTACGGCAGGCGACCGTTGAAGCTTTCTTT. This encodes CASSLRQATVEAFF. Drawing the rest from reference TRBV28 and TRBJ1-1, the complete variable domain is DVKVTQSSRYLVKRTGEKVFLECVQDMDHENMFWYRQDPGLGLRLIYFSYDVKMKEKGDIPEGYSVSREKKERFSLILESASTNQTSMYLCASSLRQATVEAFFGQGTRLTVV.